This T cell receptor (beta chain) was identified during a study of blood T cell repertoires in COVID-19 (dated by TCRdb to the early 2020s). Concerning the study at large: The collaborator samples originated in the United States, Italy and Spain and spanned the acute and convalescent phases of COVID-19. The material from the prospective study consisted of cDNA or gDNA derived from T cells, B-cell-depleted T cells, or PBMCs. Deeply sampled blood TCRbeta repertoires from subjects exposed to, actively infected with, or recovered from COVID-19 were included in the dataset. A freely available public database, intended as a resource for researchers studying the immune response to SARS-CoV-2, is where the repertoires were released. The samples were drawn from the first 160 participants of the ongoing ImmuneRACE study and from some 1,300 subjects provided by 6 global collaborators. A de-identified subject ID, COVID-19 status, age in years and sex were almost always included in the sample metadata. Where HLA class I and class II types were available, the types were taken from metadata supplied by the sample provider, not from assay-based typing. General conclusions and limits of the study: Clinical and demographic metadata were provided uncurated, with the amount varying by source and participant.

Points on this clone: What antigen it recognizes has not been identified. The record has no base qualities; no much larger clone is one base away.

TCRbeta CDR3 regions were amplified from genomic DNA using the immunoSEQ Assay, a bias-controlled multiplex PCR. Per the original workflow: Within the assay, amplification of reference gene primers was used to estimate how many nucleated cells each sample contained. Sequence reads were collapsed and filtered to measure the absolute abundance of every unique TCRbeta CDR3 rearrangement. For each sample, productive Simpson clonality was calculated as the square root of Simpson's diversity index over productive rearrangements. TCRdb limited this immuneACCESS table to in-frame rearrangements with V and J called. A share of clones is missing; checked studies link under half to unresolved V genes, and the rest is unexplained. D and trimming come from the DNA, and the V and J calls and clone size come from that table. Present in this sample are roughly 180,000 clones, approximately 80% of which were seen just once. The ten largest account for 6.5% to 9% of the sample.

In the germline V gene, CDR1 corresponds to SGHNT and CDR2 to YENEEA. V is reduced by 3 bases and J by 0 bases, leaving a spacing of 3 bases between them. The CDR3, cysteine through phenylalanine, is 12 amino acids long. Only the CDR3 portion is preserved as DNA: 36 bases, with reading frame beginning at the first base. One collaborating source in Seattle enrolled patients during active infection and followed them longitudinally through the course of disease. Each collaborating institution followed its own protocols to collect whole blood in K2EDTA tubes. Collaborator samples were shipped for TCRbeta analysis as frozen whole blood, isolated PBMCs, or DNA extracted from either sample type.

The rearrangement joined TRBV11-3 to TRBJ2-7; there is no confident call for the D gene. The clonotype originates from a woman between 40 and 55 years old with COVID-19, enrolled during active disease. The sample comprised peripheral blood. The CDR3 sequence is CASSFGSYEQYF. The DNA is TGTGCCAGCAGCTTCGGCTCCTACGAGCAGTACTTC. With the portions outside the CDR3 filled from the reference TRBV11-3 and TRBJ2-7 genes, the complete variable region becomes EAGVVQSPRYKIIEKKQPVAFWCNPISGHNTLYWYLQNLGQGPELLIRYENEEAVDDSQLPKDRFSAERLKGVDSTLKIQPAELGDSAVYLCASSFGSYEQYFGPGTRLTVT.